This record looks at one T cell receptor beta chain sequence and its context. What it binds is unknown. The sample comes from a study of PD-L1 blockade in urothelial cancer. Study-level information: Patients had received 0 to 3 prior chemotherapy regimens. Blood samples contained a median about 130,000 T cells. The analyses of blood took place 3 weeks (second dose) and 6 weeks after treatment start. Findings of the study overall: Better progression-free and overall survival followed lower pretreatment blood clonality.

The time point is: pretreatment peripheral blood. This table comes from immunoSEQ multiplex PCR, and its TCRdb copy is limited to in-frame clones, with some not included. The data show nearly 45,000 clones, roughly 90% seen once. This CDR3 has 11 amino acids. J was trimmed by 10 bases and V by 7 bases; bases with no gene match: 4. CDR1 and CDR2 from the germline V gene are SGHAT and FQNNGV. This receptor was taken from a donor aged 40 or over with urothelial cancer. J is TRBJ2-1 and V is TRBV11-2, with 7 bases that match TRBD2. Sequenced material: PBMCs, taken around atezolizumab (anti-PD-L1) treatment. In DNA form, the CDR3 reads TGTGCCAGCACCTTGGGGGGGGAGCAGTTCTTC. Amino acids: CASTLGGEQFF.